Presented here are 22 T cell receptor beta chains from one specimen sequenced in a study of brain T cells in children with intractable seizures. Time point denoted: blood from clinic visit 5 months post-surgery; TSC patient then seizure free. Measured with immunoSEQ multiplex PCR; TCRdb has only the in-frame clones, and not every one. The sample includes about 340,000 clones, roughly 93% of them seen just once. The sample here was peripheral blood, taken approximately 5 months after surgery. These receptors were collected from a boy under two years old with tuberous sclerosis and intractable seizures.

The rearrangement joins TRBV7-2 to TRBJ1-2; 10 nucleotides match TRBD1. Germline lookup yields CDR1 SGHTA and CDR2 FQGNSA. The CDR3 totals 15 residues. J gave up 4 bases and V 5 bases, and 7 bases lay outside the gene matches. The CDR3 nucleotides read TGTGCCAGCAGCCCTGAGACAGGGGGCGGCTATGGCTACACCTTC. This encodes CASSPETGGGYGYTF.

The DNA of the CDR3 is TGTGCCACCAGTCCGGGACTAGCGTCCGGGGAGCTGTTTTTT. As protein: CATSPGLASGELFF. The V gene is TRBV24-1, the J gene TRBJ2-2; 10 nucleotides agree with TRBD2. The V and J ends lost 6 bases and 6 bases, in that order; junction bases with no gene match: 3. The V gene's germline CDR1 is KGHDR and CDR2 SFDVKD. The CDR3 covers 14 residues.

The chain uses TRBV5-1 and TRBJ2-7; tentative D call: TRBD1 (6 bases). This CDR3 has 18 residues. Per the germline V gene, CDR1 is SGHRS and CDR2 is YFSETQ. V was trimmed by 0 bases and J by 3 bases, leaving 22 bases between them. CDR3 DNA: TGCGCCAGCAGCTTGGAAGGCCCTGACAGGACCATCAACTACGAGCAGTACTTC. It yields the protein CASSLEGPDRTINYEQYF.

The chain uses TRBV30 and TRBJ1-2, with a tentative D call TRBD1 (6 bases). V was shortened by 4 bases and J by 0 bases, with 21 bases between the two germline ends. The V gene's germline CDR1 is GTSNPN and CDR2 SVGIG (reference sequence). The length of the CDR3 is 17 residues. Here the CDR3 DNA reads TGTGCCTGGATCCTCGCGACAGGCCGCCAAACTAACTATGGCTACACCTTC. It codes for CAWILATGRQTNYGYTF.

The chain carries TRBV6-5 and TRBJ2-3; 9 nucleotides align to TRBD1. Germline V lookup: CDR1 MNHEY, CDR2 SVGAGI. With V trimmed by 1 base and J by 3 bases, 2 bases remained unmatched. The CDR3 extends over 15 amino acids. Here the CDR3 DNA reads TGTGCCAGCAGTTACTGGACAGGGGATACAGATACGCAGTATTTT. Its protein product is CASSYWTGDTDTQYF.

This clone was counted once. This chain joins TRBV19 and TRBJ2-7; D not resolved. The CDR3 runs 15 residues. Germline V lookup: CDR1 LNHDA, CDR2 SQIVND (reference sequence). Trimming shortened V by 3 bases and J by 0 bases, and 12 bases separated the two germline ends. Here the CDR3 reads CASSMVRSSSYEQYF. The CDR3 region has the DNA TGTGCCAGTAGTATGGTTCGGTCGAGCTCCTACGAGCAGTACTTC.

The chain couples TRBV29-1 to TRBJ1-2; TRBD1 matches 9 bases. This CDR3 spans 16 amino acids. Losses at the gene ends were 2 bases for V and 5 bases for J; bases not matched to a gene: 12. The germline gives CDR1 SQVTM, CDR2 ANQGSEA. CDR3 nucleotide sequence: TGCAGCGTTGAACCCCCTCGGGACAGGGAAGGGTATGGCTACACCTTC. This codes for CSVEPPRDREGYGYTF. Together with reference TRBV29-1 and TRBJ1-2, the CDR3 gives the full variable domain: SAVISQKPSRDICQRGTSLTIQCQVDSQVTMMFWYRQQPGQSLTLIATANQGSEATYESGFVIDKFPISRPNLTFSTLTVSNMSPEDSSIYLCSVEPPRDREGYGYTFGSGTRLTVV.

V and J are TRBV7-9 and TRBJ1-1, with 8 bases that match TRBD1. The germline gives CDR1 SEHNR, CDR2 FQNEAQ (reference sequence). The CDR3 loop spans 14 amino acids. Unmatched junction bases numbered 6, after V lost 5 bases and J lost 4 bases. The CDR3 sequence: CASSLQGAGTEAFF. In DNA form, the CDR3 reads TGTGCCAGCAGCCTGCAGGGGGCTGGCACTGAAGCTTTCTTT.

The chain employs TRBV12-3 or TRBV12-4 and TRBJ1-2, with D possibly TRBD1 on 6 matching bases. This CDR3 contains 13 residues. With 6 bases removed from V and 3 bases from J, the gap between germline ends came to 11 bases. The CDR3 protein is CASSNRVDYGYTF. In DNA, the CDR3 is TGTGCCAGCAGCAACAGGGTGGACTATGGCTACACCTTC.

The CDR3 DNA reads TGTGCCATCAGGGCAGGGGACGGCTATGGCTACACCTTC. The encoded protein is CAIRAGDGYGYTF. J is TRBJ1-2 and V is TRBV10-3, with a tentative D call TRBD1 (6 bases). Germline loops: CDR1 ENHRY, CDR2 SYGVKD. Trimming cost V 6 bases and J 4 bases, with 12 bases left between them. This CDR3 has 13 residues.

The V gene is TRBV28, the J gene TRBJ2-3; 8 bases fit TRBD2. The V segment lost 4 bases and the J segment 0 bases; nucleotides outside the gene matches: 12. This CDR3 is built from 18 residues. In germline, CDR1 is MDHEN, CDR2 SYDVKM. The CDR3 sequence: CASSYRYDTSGSTDTQYF. DNA of the CDR3: TGTGCCAGCAGTTACCGGTACGATACTAGCGGAAGCACAGATACGCAGTATTTT.

The CDR3 is CASSLAGPNSYNEQFF. The CDR3 DNA follows: TGCGCCAGCAGCTTGGCGGGGCCTAACTCCTACAATGAGCAGTTCTTC. The rearrangement uses TRBV5-1 and TRBJ2-1; D is possibly TRBD1 or TRBD2 (5 bases each). Germline lookup yields CDR1 SGHRS and CDR2 YFSETQ. Trimming cost V 0 bases and J 0 bases, with 10 bases left between them. This CDR3 spans 16 amino acids.

This clone has just one count. The V and J genes are TRBV2 and TRBJ2-3; D possibly corresponds to TRBD2 (7 bases). Trimming left V 11 bases short and J 0 bases short, with 18 bases between. Germline-derived CDR1 and CDR2 are SNHLY and FYNNEI. This CDR3 has 15 amino acids. CDR3: CAGSVGGGSTDTQYF. DNA of the CDR3: TGTGCCGGCTCCGTTGGCGGGGGCAGCACAGATACGCAGTATTTT.

This chain links TRBV14 with TRBJ1-3, with D tentatively TRBD1 (6 bases). Germline V gives CDR1 SGHDN, CDR2 FVKESK. The CDR3 is 15 residues long. Between the trimmed V and J ends, which lost 4 bases and 0 bases, there was a span of 10 bases. CDR3 sequence (DNA): TGTGCCAGCAGCCCCTGGGACAACTCTGGAAACACCATATATTTT. Translation: CASSPWDNSGNTIYF.

In its sample, this clone was seen many times. The rearrangement links TRBV3-1 (or the pseudogene TRBV3-2) to TRBJ1-2; 8 nucleotides agree with TRBD1. CDR3 length: 13 amino acids. From germline, CDR1 is LGHDT and CDR2 YNNKEL (reference sequence). V was pared by 4 bases and J by 5 bases, with 3 bases of the junction left unmatched. The CDR3, as DNA: TGTGCCAGCAGCCCTACAGGGGGGTATGGCTACACCTTC. Residues: CASSPTGGYGYTF.

The chain joins TRBV27 to TRBJ2-1; D perhaps matches TRBD2 (6 bases). The CDR3 is 17 residues long. Germline values: CDR1 MNHEY, CDR2 SMNVEV (reference sequence). Trimming removed 0 bases at V and 5 bases at J, with 17 bases between. CDR3 bases: TGTGCCAGCAGTTTATCGACATGGACCAGCGGGCACAATGAGCAGTTCTTC. Residues: CASSLSTWTSGHNEQFF.

This chain joins TRBV11-3 and TRBJ1-6; D not certain. The V end lost 1 base, the J end lost 7 bases, and 5 bases lay between the germline ends. The CDR3 covers 13 residues. CDR1 and CDR2 (germline): SGHNT, YENEEA. DNA of the CDR3: TGTGCCAGCAGCTTAGTCCTAAATTCACCCCTCCACTTT. It codes for CASSLVLNSPLHF. The full variable domain, completed using reference TRBV11-3 and TRBJ1-6, is EAGVVQSPRYKIIEKKQPVAFWCNPISGHNTLYWYLQNLGQGPELLIRYENEEAVDDSQLPKDRFSAERLKGVDSTLKIQPAELGDSAVYLCASSLVLNSPLHFGNGTRLTVT.

The rearrangement links TRBV7-9 to TRBJ2-1, with TRBD2 matching 8 bases. The CDR3 totals 17 residues. The V gene end was trimmed by 0 bases and the J gene end by 2 bases; junction bases not matched to a gene: 6. In germline, CDR1 is SEHNR, CDR2 FQNEAQ (reference sequence). DNA of the CDR3: TGTGCCAGCAGCTTAGCGTCTCCGGGACTAGCCTACAATGAGCAGTTCTTC. It encodes CASSLASPGLAYNEQFF.

The chain uses TRBV5-1 and TRBJ2-7, with 7 bases that match TRBD1. Germline V gene sequence: CDR1 SGHRS, CDR2 YFSETQ. This CDR3 is 14 amino acids long. After removal of 2 bases from V and 0 bases from J, the junction contained 2 bases not matched to a gene. The CDR3 region is CASSLGTASYEQYF. The CDR3, as DNA: TGCGCCAGCAGCTTAGGGACAGCCTCCTACGAGCAGTACTTC.

The chain links TRBV24-1 to TRBJ2-5; 7 nucleotides agree with TRBD2. The CDR3 runs to 12 residues. The V gene's germline CDR1 is KGHDR and CDR2 SFDVKD. V was pared by 4 bases and J by 5 bases, with 0 bases of the junction left unmatched. CDR3 in amino acids: CATSEGGETQYF. Here the CDR3 DNA reads TGTGCCACCAGTGAGGGGGGGGAGACCCAGTACTTC.

The chain uses TRBV6-5 and TRBJ2-7, with D possibly being TRBD2 (5 bases). V gave up 6 bases and J gave up 7 bases, with 13 bases separating them. Germline-derived CDR1 and CDR2 are MNHEY and SVGAGI. The CDR3 spans 12 residues. As DNA, the CDR3 is TGTGCCAGCAGCGAGAGTTGGGAGGAGCAGTACTTC. Translating it yields CASSESWEEQYF.

V and J are TRBV11-2 and TRBJ2-7; D is undetermined. V was clipped by 2 bases and J by 1 base, with 9 bases between them. Per the germline V gene, CDR1 is SGHAT and CDR2 is FQNNGV. This CDR3 is built from 14 residues. The CDR3 sequence: CASSLLDGSYEQYF. The CDR3 DNA reads as TGTGCCAGCAGCTTATTGGACGGATCCTACGAGCAGTACTTC.